This T cell receptor (beta chain) is from a study of blood T cell repertoires in COVID-19. About the research overall: Both acute and convalescent COVID-19 samples were obtained from the United States, Italy and Spain. In each case, the material was cDNA or gDNA derived from T cells, B-cell-depleted T cells, or PBMCs.

Repertoires were generated with immunoSEQ multiplex PCR, while TCRdb's copy carries only in-frame clones and drops some. The data hold 250,000 or so clones, with 83% observed a single time. The V gene's germline CDR1 is MDHEN and CDR2 SYDVKM. This CDR3 has 16 residues. The V end lost 8 bases, the J end lost 0 bases, and 19 bases lay between the germline ends. Input material: peripheral blood. The chain recombines TRBV28 with TRBJ1-1; D unclear. The TCR originated in a human donor in a cohort sampled during active COVID-19. The DNA of the CDR3 is TGTGCCAGCCCCCCCCGCGGGAGCTTCATGAACACTGAAGCTTTCTTT. Its translation: CASPPRGSFMNTEAFF.